This TCR beta chain is drawn from a study of cytomegalovirus exposure and HLA in healthy donors. Germline V CDR1 and CDR2: SNHLY, FYNNEI. V dropped 6 bases and J dropped 0 bases, with 9 bases sitting between them. CDR3 length equals 14 residues. PCR used 60 Vbeta primers and 13 Jbeta primers. Some clones are missing from TCRdb's copy, which holds only in-frame ones; the method was immunoSEQ multiplex PCR. The sample's table shows about 84,000 clones. Note on this clone: Its antigen is unknown.

Study-wide points: Presence/absence analyses took donor sequencing depth as roughly uniform. Later genetic work tied a missense DCLRE1C variant to beta-chain V and J trimming. Reportedly, fewer N-insertions than the approximately 600-donor mean appeared in an Asian-associated ancestry cluster in a later analysis.

The receptor was isolated from a man aged 45 to 65 in good health and CMV-seronegative. The chain uses TRBV2 and TRBJ1-3; D is undetermined. Material: PBMCs. Written as DNA, the CDR3 is TGTGCCAGCAGGTGGGCTTACTCTGGAAACACCATATATTTT. Protein product: CASRWAYSGNTIYF.